This T cell receptor (beta chain) derives from a study of T cells in Graves' hyperthyroidism and ophthalmopathy. Amplification targeted TCR beta CDR3 regions from RNA transcripts. During a first-round RT-PCR of the TCR CDR3, the HTBI primer set was used. TCRdb redid the calling of the multiplex PCR reads with MiXCR, one entry per CDR3 protein. This table has fewer than 550,000 distinct CDR3 sequences, around 14% appearing once. The CDR3 loop spans 13 amino acids. Deletions cut 3 bases from V and 5 bases from J, with 7 bases between. Germline V gives CDR1 SEHNR, CDR2 FQNEAQ (reference sequence). The clonotype originates from a young woman with Graves' hyperthyroidism. Sequenced material: blood. The chain has TRBV7-9 and TRBJ1-4; D may be TRBD1 (5 bases). Here the CDR3 reads CASSFRDNEKLFF. CDR3 in DNA: TGTGCCAGCAGCTTCCGGGACAATGAAAAACTGTTTTTT. Based on the CDR3 plus reference TRBV7-9 and TRBJ1-4, the full variable domain is DTGVSQNPRHKITKRGQNVTFRCDPISEHNRLYWYRQTLGQGPEFLTYFQNEAQLEKSRLLSDRFSAERPKGSFSTLEIQRTEQGDSAMYLCASSFRDNEKLFFGSGTQLSVL.